These 2 T cell receptor beta chains came from one sample sequenced in a study of blood T cell repertoires in COVID-19. Only in-frame clones appear in the TCRdb table, and some are missing; sequencing was by immunoSEQ multiplex PCR. There are about 95,000 clones in the sample; about four fifths occur only once, and roughly 4.8% lies in the top ten. The sequenced sample consisted of peripheral blood. All receptors derive from a man of 80 years or more with COVID-19, enrolled during active disease.

DNA for the CDR3: TGCAGCGTTGAACGGGGCAGGGGGCAGGGTGAAGCTTTCTTT. This codes for CSVERGRGQGEAFF. V gene TRBV29-1 combines with J gene TRBJ1-1; 8 bases match TRBD1. Trimming at V came to 2 bases and at J to 7 bases, leaving 9 bases not matched to a gene. The CDR3 contains 14 residues. The germline CDR1 and CDR2 sequences are SQVTM and ANQGSEA.

J is TRBJ2-3 and V is TRBV11-3; 8 bases map to TRBD1. The CDR3 totals 15 residues. The germline CDR1 and CDR2 sequences are SGHNT and YENEEA. After removal of 3 bases from V and 0 bases from J, the junction contained 2 bases not matched to a gene. The CDR3 DNA sequence: TGTGCCAGCAGCTTGGGACAGGACAGCACAGATACGCAGTATTTT. Translation: CASSLGQDSTDTQYF.